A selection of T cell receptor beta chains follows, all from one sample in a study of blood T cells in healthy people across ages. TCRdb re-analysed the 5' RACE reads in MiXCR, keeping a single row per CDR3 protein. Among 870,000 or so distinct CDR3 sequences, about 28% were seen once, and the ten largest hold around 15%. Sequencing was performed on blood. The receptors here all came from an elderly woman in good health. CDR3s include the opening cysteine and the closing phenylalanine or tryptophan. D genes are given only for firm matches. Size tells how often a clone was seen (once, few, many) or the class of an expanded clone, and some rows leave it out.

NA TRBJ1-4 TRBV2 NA CASNINQGEKLFF TGTGCCAGCAATATCAACCAGGGAGAAAAACTGTTTTTT
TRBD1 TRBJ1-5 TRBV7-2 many CASSLQGAGQPQHF TGTGCCAGCAGCCTACAGGGGGCAGGTCAGCCCCAGCATTTT
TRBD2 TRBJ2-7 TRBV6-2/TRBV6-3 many CASSYPSGVFSYEQYF TGTGCCAGCAGTTATCCGAGCGGGGTCTTCTCCTACGAGCAGTACTTC
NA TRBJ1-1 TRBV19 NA CASIGSRWAEAFF TGTGCCAGTATCGGCTCCAGGTGGGCTGAAGCTTTCTTT
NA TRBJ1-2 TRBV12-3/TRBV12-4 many CASRAQGYGYTF TGTGCCAGCAGGGCACAGGGTTATGGCTACACCTTC
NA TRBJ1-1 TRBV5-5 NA CASSFQSLMNTEAFF TGTGCCAGCAGCTTTCAGAGCCTTATGAACACTGAAGCTTTCTTT
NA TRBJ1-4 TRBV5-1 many CASSLRGEKLFF TGCGCCAGCAGCTTGAGGGGTGAAAAACTGTTTTTT
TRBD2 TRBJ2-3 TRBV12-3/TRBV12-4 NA CASRGLGVSTDAQYF TGTGCCAGCAGAGGACTAGGAGTGAGCACAGATGCGCAGTATTTT
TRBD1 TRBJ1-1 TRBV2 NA CASSESARGAEAFF TGTGCCAGCAGTGAATCAGCCAGGGGGGCTGAAGCTTTCTTT
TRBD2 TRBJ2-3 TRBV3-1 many CASSRSPGTSGTDTQYF TGTGCCAGCAGCCGATCGCCCGGGACTAGCGGGACAGATACGCAGTATTTT
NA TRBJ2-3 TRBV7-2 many CASSFRDERTDTQYF TGTGCCAGCAGCTTCCGGGACGAACGAACAGATACGCAGTATTTT
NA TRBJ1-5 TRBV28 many CASSLAPRGGTSNQPQHF TGTGCCAGCAGTTTAGCCCCACGGGGAGGGACCAGCAATCAGCCCCAGCATTTT
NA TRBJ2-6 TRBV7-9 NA CASSTTHSGANVLTF TGTGCCAGCAGCACAACGCACTCTGGGGCCAACGTCCTGACTTTC
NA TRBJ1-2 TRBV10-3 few CAISELGGYTF TGTGCCATCAGTGAACTAGGAGGCTACACCTTC
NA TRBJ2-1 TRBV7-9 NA CACRDGLQPTYNEQFF TGTGCCTGCAGGGATGGACTACAACCAACCTACAATGAGCAGTTCTTC
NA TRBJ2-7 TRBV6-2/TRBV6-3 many CASRMDRQDPYYEQYF TGTGCCAGCAGGATGGACAGACAGGATCCCTACTACGAGCAGTACTTC
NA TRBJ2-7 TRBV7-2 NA CASSRPPFYGEGQYF TGTGCCAGCAGCCGTCCTCCGTTCTATGGTGAGGGGCAGTACTTC
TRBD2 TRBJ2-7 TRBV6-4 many CASSDGGGDEQYF TGTGCCAGCAGTGACGGTGGGGGGGACGAGCAGTACTTC
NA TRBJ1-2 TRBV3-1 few CASSQEGLGRGAANGYTF TGTGCCAGCAGCCAAGAGGGGCTCGGTCGCGGGGCGGCGAATGGCTACACCTTC
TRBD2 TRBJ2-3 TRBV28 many CASSFQLGRLAGRGTQYF TGTGCCAGCAGTTTCCAGTTGGGCAGACTAGCGGGGCGAGGTACGCAGTATTTT
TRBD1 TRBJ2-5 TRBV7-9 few CASSLGDRSKGEETQYF TGTGCCAGCAGCTTAGGGGACAGGAGTAAAGGGGAAGAGACCCAGTACTTC
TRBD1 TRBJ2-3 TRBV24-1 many CATSETGGTDTQYF TGTGCCACCAGTGAGACAGGGGGTACAGATACGCAGTATTTT
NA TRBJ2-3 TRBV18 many CASSPSPGDTQYF TGTGCCAGCTCACCATCACCGGGAGATACGCAGTATTTT
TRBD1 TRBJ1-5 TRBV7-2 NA CASSLETGGYQPQHF TGTGCCAGCAGCTTAGAGACAGGGGGCTATCAGCCCCAGCATTTT
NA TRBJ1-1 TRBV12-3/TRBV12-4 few CASSLAVLGGGLNTEAFF TGTGCCAGCAGTTTAGCGGTTTTAGGTGGCGGGCTGAACACTGAAGCTTTCTTT
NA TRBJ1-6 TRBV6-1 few CASSEALKGSYNSPLHF TGTGCCAGCAGTGAAGCTTTAAAAGGCTCCTATAATTCACCCCTCCACTTT
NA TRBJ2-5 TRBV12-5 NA CASGLGELQETQYF TGTGCTAGTGGTTTGGGGGAGTTACAAGAGACCCAGTACTTC
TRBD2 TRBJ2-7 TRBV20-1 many CSAPTSGGSYEQYF TGCAGTGCCCCAACTAGCGGGGGGAGTTACGAGCAGTACTTC
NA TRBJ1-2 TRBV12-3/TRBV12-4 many CASSLVGGTGGYTF TGTGCCAGCAGTTTAGTCGGCGGAACGGGTGGCTACACCTTC
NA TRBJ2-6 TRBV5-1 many CASSLTGQAGANVLTF TGCGCCAGCAGCTTAACGGGTCAGGCGGGGGCCAACGTCCTGACTTTC
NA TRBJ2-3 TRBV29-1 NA CSVALTDTQYF TGCAGCGTTGCTCTCACAGATACGCAGTATTTT
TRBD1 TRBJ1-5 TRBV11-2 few CASSLGAGGLNQPQHF TGTGCCAGCAGCTTAGGGGCAGGGGGCCTCAATCAGCCCCAGCATTTT
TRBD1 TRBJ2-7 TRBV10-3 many CATQGADEQYF TGTGCCACCCAGGGGGCCGACGAGCAGTACTTC
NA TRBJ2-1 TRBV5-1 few CAGSNTGTSYNEQFF TGCGCCGGCAGCAATACAGGGACCTCCTACAATGAGCAGTTCTTC
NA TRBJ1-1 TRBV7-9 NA CASSSPTGKGGEAFF TGTGCCAGCAGCTCCCCGACCGGGAAAGGCGGTGAAGCTTTCTTT
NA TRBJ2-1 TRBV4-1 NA CASSPPGRASVNEQFF TGCGCCAGCAGCCCGCCGGGCAGGGCGTCCGTGAATGAGCAGTTCTTC
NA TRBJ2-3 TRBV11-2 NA CAGSAQGTPSDTQYF TGTGCCGGCAGCGCACAGGGGACTCCTTCAGATACGCAGTATTTT
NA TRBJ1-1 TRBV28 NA CASSIPGTEAFF TGTGCCAGCAGCATTCCGGGCACTGAAGCTTTCTTT
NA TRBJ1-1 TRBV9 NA CASSQGTKGMNTEAFF TGTGCCAGCAGCCAAGGTACGAAAGGGATGAACACTGAAGCTTTCTTT
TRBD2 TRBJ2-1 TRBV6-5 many CASSTLRGGARDEQFF TGTGCCAGCAGCACACTGCGGGGGGGCGCGAGGGATGAGCAGTTCTTC
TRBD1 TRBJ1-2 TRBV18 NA CASSVGQGRSDGYTF TGTGCCAGCTCAGTAGGACAGGGGCGTTCGGATGGCTACACCTTC
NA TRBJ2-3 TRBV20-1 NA CRAYGSEGAQYF TGCAGGGCGTACGGTTCCGAGGGGGCGCAGTATTTT
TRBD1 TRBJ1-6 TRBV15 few CATSRQTGPNSPLHF TGTGCCACCAGCAGACAGACAGGGCCGAATTCACCCCTCCACTTT
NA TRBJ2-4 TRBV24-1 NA CATSDFGNIQYF TGTGCCACCAGTGATTTTGGGAACATTCAGTACTTC